This T cell receptor (beta chain) was profiled in a study of T cells in Graves' hyperthyroidism and ophthalmopathy. Study information: Any treatment followed the collection of peripheral blood at initial diagnosis. Study-wide points: Ophthalmopathy was predicted by the model a median of about six months ahead of onset. Blood held most thyroid clonotypes expanded above 0.001 frequency.

Regions amplified from RNA transcripts were the TCR beta CDR3 regions. Initially, a first-round RT-PCR of the TCR CDR3 employed the HTBI primer set. TCRdb analysed the multiplex PCR reads with MiXCR anew, one entry per CDR3 protein. The table lists roughly 520,000 distinct CDR3 sequences, approximately 25% of them singletons. The CDR3 is made up of 15 amino acids. Germline V gives CDR1 LNHDA, CDR2 SQIVND (reference sequence). V lost 7 bases, J lost 3 bases, and 19 bases lay in between. Not enrolled were patients with uncontrolled infection, other autoimmune disease, pregnancy or lactation. A note on this clonotype: The antigen is undetermined.

Sequencing was done on a sample of blood. This clonotype was obtained from a woman aged 25 to 39 with Graves' ophthalmopathy. The rearrangement uses TRBV19 and TRBJ2-7, with D possibly matching TRBD2 (6 bases). DNA of the CDR3: TGTGCCAGTATTCCGGGCTCTTGGAGGGACTACGAGCAGTACTTC. Amino acid sequence: CASIPGSWRDYEQYF.